One and the same sample provided the 30 T cell receptor beta chains below, sequenced in a study of cytomegalovirus exposure and HLA in healthy donors. The study ran its PCR with 60 Vbeta and 13 Jbeta primers. Sequencing used immunoSEQ multiplex PCR; TCRdb keeps in-frame clones, though not all of them. This table lists 150,000 to 200,000 clones. Sequencing was performed on PBMCs. The receptors originated from a woman aged 60-70 years in good health and CMV-seronegative.

The gene calls are TRBV9 and TRBJ2-5, with D perhaps matching TRBD1 (5 bases). The tail of the sequence fits TRBJ2-7 better, so the J call may be wrong. This CDR3 is 12 amino acids long. CDR1 is SGDLS and CDR2 is YYNGEE in the germline V gene. CDR3 loop: CASSPDSYEQYF. In nucleotides, the CDR3 is TGTGCCAGCAGCCCTGACAGCTACGAGCAGTACTTC.

The CDR3 loop is CASSAQGGTEAFF. In DNA form, the CDR3 reads TGTGCCAGCAGCGCCCAGGGGGGCACTGAAGCTTTCTTT. The rearrangement uses TRBV7-3 and TRBJ1-1; 7 bases match TRBD1. Germline trimming cut 5 bases from V and 4 bases from J; bases unmatched to any gene: 4. The germline V gene encodes CDR1 SGHTA and CDR2 FQGTGA. The CDR3 runs to 13 residues.

V is TRBV6-5 and J is TRBJ1-1; 7 nucleotides line up with TRBD1. The CDR3 is 15 amino acids. V was pared by 5 bases and J by 8 bases, with 14 bases of the junction left unmatched. Per germline, CDR1 MNHEY and CDR2 SVGAGI. This CDR3 reads CASSASQGEIPEAFF. In DNA form, the CDR3 reads TGTGCCAGCAGTGCGTCGCAGGGGGAAATTCCCGAAGCTTTCTTT.

V and J are TRBV5-5 and TRBJ1-5; D is unresolved. CDR1 and CDR2 from the germline V gene are SGHKS and YYEKEE (reference sequence). CDR3 length: 14 residues. The germline V and J ends were trimmed by 0 bases and 6 bases, with 10 bases remaining between them. CDR3 in DNA: TGTGCCAGCAGCTTGGGCAGGTCCCGTCAGCCCCAGCATTTT. Protein: CASSLGRSRQPQHF.

V is TRBV19 and J is TRBJ1-3; the D is unclear. Trimming stripped 2 bases from V and 2 bases from J, with 13 bases between. Germline CDR1 and CDR2: LNHDA and SQIVND (reference sequence). The CDR3 covers 16 residues. The CDR3 bases are TGTGCCAGTAGTATAACCCAGGCCGGCGCTGGAAACACCATATATTTT. It encodes CASSITQAGAGNTIYF.

The J gene is TRBJ1-3, the V gene TRBV4-3; 9 bases line up with TRBD1. This CDR3 is built from 15 residues. Germline V CDR1 and CDR2: LGHNA, YSLEER. The junction had 1 base not matched to a gene; V was cut back by 2 bases and J by 2 bases. CDR3 nucleotides: TGCGCCAGCAGCCAAAGGACAGGGGCTGGAAACACCATATATTTT. Its translation: CASSQRTGAGNTIYF.

In regard to this clone: One end of the junction is discordant with germline, which a read error may explain. The chain recombines TRBV10-3 with TRBJ1-2, with a possible D match to TRBD1 (6 bases). Germline CDR1 reads ENHRY; CDR2 reads SYGVKD. The CDR3 extends over 15 amino acids. The CDR3 reads CAISAEGGLLYDYTF. The CDR3 DNA sequence: TGTGCCATCAGTGCTGAGGGGGGGTTACTCTATGACTACACCTTC.

The V gene is TRBV27, the J gene TRBJ1-2, with a tentative D call TRBD1 (6 bases). The CDR3 covers 13 residues. CDR1 is MNHEY, CDR2 SMNVEV, per germline (reference sequence). With 5 bases removed from V and 2 bases from J, the gap between germline ends came to 9 bases. The CDR3 nucleotides read TGTGCCAGCAGTCCAGGACAGAACTATGGCTACACCTTC. Protein sequence: CASSPGQNYGYTF.

The rearrangement links TRBV12-5 to TRBJ2-1; 12 nucleotides line up with TRBD2. This CDR3 has 14 residues. The junction had 5 bases not matched to a gene; V was cut back by 5 bases and J by 9 bases. Germline V gene data show CDR1 as LGHNT and CDR2 as FRNRAP. CDR3 in amino acids: CASGRLAGVGEQFF. The DNA for the CDR3 is TGTGCTAGTGGTCGACTAGCGGGAGTTGGTGAGCAGTTCTTC.

The chain combines TRBV7-2 with TRBJ1-1; D possibly corresponds to TRBD1 (6 bases). CDR1 SGHTA and CDR2 FQGNSA come from the germline V gene. This CDR3 is 13 amino acids long. The V and J ends lost 5 bases and 11 bases respectively, with 18 bases between them. The CDR3 protein is CASSVSRDNDAFF. CDR3 sequence (DNA): TGTGCCAGCAGCGTCTCCCGGGACAATGATGCTTTCTTT.

This chain links TRBV7-8 with TRBJ1-2; D is undetermined. The CDR3 sequence is 17 residues long. The ends were cut back, 3 bases at V and 2 bases at J, with 19 bases in the middle. The germline CDR1 and CDR2 sequences are SGHVS and FQNEAQ. The CDR3 DNA reads TGTGCCAGCAGCTTGATAGGGAGGGCGGATGAGAACTATGGCTACACCTTC. As protein: CASSLIGRADENYGYTF.

This rearrangement joins TRBV5-1 to TRBJ2-1; 11 positions match TRBD2. The ends lost 4 bases at V and 4 bases at J; junction bases unmatched: 4. This CDR3 is built from 15 residues. CDR1 SGHRS and CDR2 YFSETQ come from the germline V gene. CDR3 residues: CASSLGLADYNEQFF. CDR3 coding DNA: TGCGCCAGCAGCCTGGGACTAGCGGATTACAATGAGCAGTTCTTC.

J is TRBJ2-3 and V is TRBV5-6; 10 bases line up with TRBD1. Germline assignment: CDR1 SGHDT and CDR2 YYEEEE. The CDR3 sequence is 15 residues long. V lost 3 bases, J lost 2 bases, and 3 bases stayed unmatched. CDR3 bases: TGTGCCAGCAGCTGGGACAGGGGAAACACAGATACGCAGTATTTT. It is translated as CASSWDRGNTDTQYF.

This chain links TRBV9 with TRBJ1-4; 9 bases map to TRBD1. The V gene's germline CDR1 is SGDLS and CDR2 YYNGEE. Trimming removed 4 bases from V and 8 bases from J; junction bases left unmatched: 6. The CDR3 covers 14 residues. The CDR3 DNA is TGTGCCAGCAGCCCCCGAGACAGGGGGGAAAAACTGTTTTTT. This gives the protein CASSPRDRGEKLFF.

The V gene is TRBV5-4, the J gene TRBJ2-5; 7 bases are shared with TRBD1. The CDR3 spans 14 residues. Trimming took 3 bases from V and 7 from J; bases not matched to a gene: 9. Germline CDR1 SGHNT, CDR2 YYREEE (reference sequence). CDR3 nucleotides: TGTGCCAGCAGCTCCCTTGACAGGGAAAGGACCCAGTACTTC. It translates to CASSSLDRERTQYF.

CDR3 nucleotide sequence: TGTGCCAGCAGTGAGAGCGCCTTCAATCAGCCCCAGCATTTT. Protein sequence: CASSESAFNQPQHF. The chain has TRBV6-6 and TRBJ1-5; D gene unclear. CDR1 is MNHNY, CDR2 SVGAGI, per germline (reference sequence). Trimming stripped 5 bases from V and 3 bases from J, with 11 bases between. This CDR3 spans 14 amino acids.

This chain joins TRBV12-5 and TRBJ1-3; D unresolved. CDR1 and CDR2 from the germline V gene are LGHNT and FRNRAP. CDR3 length: 15 residues. The V gene lost 6 bases and the J gene lost 2 bases, with 14 bases spanning the gap. CDR3 sequence (DNA): TGTGCTAGTGGACCGCAGAGGGCCGCTGGAAACACCATATATTTT. Its translation: CASGPQRAAGNTIYF.

This rearrangement joins TRBV5-6 to TRBJ2-5, with TRBD1 as a possible D gene (6 bases). The J call may be mistaken, given a closer DNA end match to TRBJ2-7. The CDR3 contains 12 residues. Germline V CDR1 and CDR2: SGHDT, YYEEEE. The CDR3 is CASSLDRDEQYF. CDR3 sequence (DNA): TGTGCCAGCAGCTTGGACAGGGACGAGCAGTACTTC.

The gene calls are TRBV6-6 and TRBJ1-3, with D perhaps TRBD1 (6 bases). Looked up from germline, CDR1 is MNHNY and CDR2 is SVGAGI (reference sequence). Trimming removed 6 bases from V and 1 base from J, with 10 bases in between. The CDR3 covers 14 residues. The CDR3 loop is CASSPGQSGNTIYF. The CDR3, as DNA: TGTGCCAGCAGCCCCGGACAGTCTGGAAACACCATATATTTT.

The CDR3 protein is CASSSETGSYGYTF. In DNA, the CDR3 is TGCGCCAGCAGCTCCGAAACAGGGAGCTATGGCTACACCTTC. This rearrangement joins TRBV5-1 to TRBJ1-2, with D perhaps TRBD1 (6 bases). The CDR3 has 14 residues. Germline V gene sequence: CDR1 SGHRS, CDR2 YFSETQ. Deletions cut 3 bases from V and 4 bases from J, with 13 bases between.

The rearrangement links TRBV6-5 to TRBJ1-2, with 7 bases aligning to TRBD1. Germline CDR1 reads MNHEY; CDR2 reads SVGAGI. V shed 0 bases and J 7 bases; nucleotides not matched to a gene: 5. The CDR3 contains 14 residues. The CDR3 region is CASSYSDYRGGYTF. The CDR3 bases are TGTGCCAGCAGTTACTCCGATTACAGGGGTGGCTACACCTTC.

V is TRBV15 and J is TRBJ2-2; 7 nucleotides agree with TRBD2. V shed 1 base, J shed 5 bases, and the junction held 1 base outside the gene matches. This CDR3 is built from 14 residues. Per the germline V gene, CDR1 is LNHNV and CDR2 is YYDKDF (reference sequence). DNA of the CDR3: TGTGCCACCAGCAGAGCAGCGGGGACCGGGGAGCTGTTTTTT. Its protein product is CATSRAAGTGELFF. The variable domain in full, completed from reference TRBV15 and TRBJ2-2, reads DAMVIQNPRYQVTQFGKPVTLSCSQTLNHNVMYWYQQKSSQAPKLLFHYYDKDFNNEADTPDNFQSRRPNTSFCFLDIRSPGLGDTAMYLCATSRAAGTGELFFGEGSRLTVL.

Written as DNA, the CDR3 is TGTGCCAGCAGCTCGCACAGGGTTCCTGGAAACACCATATATTTT. Translated: CASSSHRVPGNTIYF. This rearrangement joins TRBV7-6 to TRBJ1-3; possible D gene TRBD1, 6 bases. Trimming stripped 4 bases from V and 2 bases from J, with 12 bases between. Germline assignment: CDR1 SGHVS and CDR2 FNYEAQ. This CDR3 is built from 15 residues.

The chain recombines TRBV10-3 with TRBJ1-6, with D possibly matching TRBD1 (5 bases). V lost 0 bases, J lost 13 bases, and 19 bases lay in between. Germline V gene sequence: CDR1 ENHRY, CDR2 SYGVKD. The CDR3 loop spans 16 amino acids. CDR3 in DNA: TGTGCCATCAGTGAGTCCGTTAACCGCAGGGCGGTGCCCCTCCACTTT. Translated: CAISESVNRRAVPLHF.

This sequence joins TRBV2 and TRBJ2-7; TRBD1 matches 9 bases. The CDR3 is 15 amino acids. Germline CDR1 is SNHLY and CDR2 is FYNNEI. The trim removed 3 bases at V and 5 bases at J, leaving 8 bases unmatched. The CDR3 sequence is CASSDLRDRENEQYF. The CDR3 DNA follows: TGTGCCAGCAGTGACCTACGGGACAGGGAGAACGAGCAGTACTTC.

The V gene is TRBV19, the J gene TRBJ2-5; D may be TRBD2 (7 bases). The germline V gene encodes CDR1 LNHDA and CDR2 SQIVND (reference sequence). This CDR3 has 14 amino acids. Deletions cut 5 bases from V and 1 base from J, with 11 bases between. CDR3 nucleotide sequence: TGTGCCAGTAGTGAGGGGGGGGTCCAAGAGACCCAGTACTTC. Protein sequence: CASSEGGVQETQYF.

The V call is TRBV4-1, the J call TRBJ2-1; perhaps TRBD2 as D (5 bases). V gave up 3 bases and J gave up 8 bases, with 14 bases separating them. Germline CDR1 MGHRA, CDR2 YSYEKL. The CDR3 loop spans 14 amino acids. In DNA, the CDR3 is TGCGCCAGCAGCCAGGCGGCGGGCCGGGATGAGCAGTTCTTC. This codes for CASSQAAGRDEQFF.

The CDR3 nucleotides read TGCGCCAGCAGCCTGGAGGGGGCAAATGGCTACACCTTC. It specifies CASSLEGANGYTF. The chain uses TRBV5-1 and TRBJ1-2; 7 nucleotides match TRBD1. Losses at the gene ends were 4 bases for V and 6 bases for J; bases not matched to a gene: 6. This CDR3 comprises 13 residues. Germline V lookup: CDR1 SGHRS, CDR2 YFSETQ.

CDR3 DNA sequence: TGTGCCAGCAGCTCCGTCAGGGCTACGACTGAAGCTTTCTTT. It specifies CASSSVRATTEAFF. The V call is TRBV7-2, the J call TRBJ1-1, with D tentatively TRBD1 (5 bases). The CDR3 length is 14 residues. Germline CDR1 is SGHTA and CDR2 is FQGNSA. Trimming took off 4 bases at V and 5 bases at J, with 14 bases between the two ends.

Concerning this clone: Other DNA sequences from this sample encode an identical CDR3 as well. The chain employs TRBV18 and TRBJ2-5; 8 positions match TRBD1. CDR3 length: 13 amino acids. The germline CDR1 and CDR2 sequences are KGHSH and LQKENI. Unmatched junction bases numbered 1, after V lost 2 bases and J lost 5 bases. The CDR3 DNA sequence: TGTGCCAGCTCACCAACAGGGGGGGAGACCCAGTACTTC. The encoded protein is CASSPTGGETQYF. The full variable domain, completed using reference TRBV18 and TRBJ2-5, is NAGVMQNPRHLVRRRGQEARLRCSPMKGHSHVYWYRQLPEEGLKFMVYLQKENIIDESGMPKERFSAEFPKEGPSILRIQQVVRGDSAAYFCASSPTGGETQYFGPGTRLLVL.